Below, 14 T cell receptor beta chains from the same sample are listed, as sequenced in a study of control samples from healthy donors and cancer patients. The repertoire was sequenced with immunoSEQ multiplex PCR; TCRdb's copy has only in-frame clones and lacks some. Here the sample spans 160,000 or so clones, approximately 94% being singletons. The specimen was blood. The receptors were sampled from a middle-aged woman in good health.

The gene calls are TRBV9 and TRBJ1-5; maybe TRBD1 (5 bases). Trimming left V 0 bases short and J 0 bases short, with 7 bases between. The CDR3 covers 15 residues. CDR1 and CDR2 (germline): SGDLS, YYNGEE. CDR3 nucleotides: TGTGCCAGCAGCGTAGTCGGGGCTAGCAATCAGCCCCAGCATTTT. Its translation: CASSVVGASNQPQHF.

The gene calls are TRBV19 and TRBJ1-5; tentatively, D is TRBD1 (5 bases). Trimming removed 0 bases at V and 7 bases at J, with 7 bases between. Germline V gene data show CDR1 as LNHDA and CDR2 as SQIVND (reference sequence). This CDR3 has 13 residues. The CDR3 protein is CASSIDQGQPQHF. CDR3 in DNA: TGTGCCAGTAGTATAGATCAGGGCCAGCCCCAGCATTTT. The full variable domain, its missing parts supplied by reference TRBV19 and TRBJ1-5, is DGGITQSPKYLFRKEGQNVTLSCEQNLNHDAMYWYRQDPGQGLRLIYYSQIVNDFQKGDIAEGYSVSREKKESFPLTVTSAQKNPTAFYLCASSIDQGQPQHFGDGTRLSIL.

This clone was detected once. DNA for the CDR3: TGTGCCAGCAGCTCCGGACAGGGCACTGAAGCTTTCTTT. Protein: CASSSGQGTEAFF. The gene calls are TRBV13 and TRBJ1-1, with 8 bases aligning to TRBD1. V was clipped by 4 bases and J by 4 bases; unmatched bases: 2. Germline CDR1 and CDR2: PRHDT and FYEKMQ (reference sequence). The CDR3 sequence is 13 residues long.

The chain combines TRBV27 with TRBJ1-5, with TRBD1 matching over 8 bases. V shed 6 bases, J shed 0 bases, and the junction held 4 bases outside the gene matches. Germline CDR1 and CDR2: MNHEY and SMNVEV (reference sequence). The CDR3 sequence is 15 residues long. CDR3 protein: CASRGQGPSNQPQHF. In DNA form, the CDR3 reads TGTGCCAGCAGAGGACAGGGTCCTAGCAATCAGCCCCAGCATTTT.

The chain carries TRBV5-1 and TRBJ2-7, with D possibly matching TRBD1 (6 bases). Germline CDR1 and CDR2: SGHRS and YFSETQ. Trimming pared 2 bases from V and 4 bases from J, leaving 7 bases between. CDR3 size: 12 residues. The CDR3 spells CASSFDRYEQYF. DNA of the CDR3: TGCGCCAGCAGCTTCGACAGGTACGAGCAGTACTTC. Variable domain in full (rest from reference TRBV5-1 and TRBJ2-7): KAGVTQTPRYLIKTRGQQVTLSCSPISGHRSVSWYQQTPGQGLQFLFEYFSETQRNKGNFPGRFSGRQFSNSRSEMNVSTLELGDSALYLCASSFDRYEQYFGPGTRLTVT.

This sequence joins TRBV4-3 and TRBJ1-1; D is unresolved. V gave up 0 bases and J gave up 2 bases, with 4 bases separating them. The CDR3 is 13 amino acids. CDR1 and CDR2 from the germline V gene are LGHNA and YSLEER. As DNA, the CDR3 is TGCGCCAGCAGCCAAGACAGAAACACTGAAGCTTTCTTT. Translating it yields CASSQDRNTEAFF.

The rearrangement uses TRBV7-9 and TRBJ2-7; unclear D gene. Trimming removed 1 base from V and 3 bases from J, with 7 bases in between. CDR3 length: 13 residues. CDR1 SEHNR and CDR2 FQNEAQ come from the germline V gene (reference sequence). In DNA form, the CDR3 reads TGTGCCAGCAGCTTAGGGACCCACTACGAGCAGTACTTC. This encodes CASSLGTHYEQYF.

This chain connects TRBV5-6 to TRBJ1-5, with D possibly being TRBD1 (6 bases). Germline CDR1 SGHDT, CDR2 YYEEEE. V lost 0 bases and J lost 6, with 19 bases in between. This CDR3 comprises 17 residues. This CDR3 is CASSLAPGVYSGQPQHF. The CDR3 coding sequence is TGTGCCAGCAGCTTGGCCCCAGGGGTCTATTCGGGTCAGCCCCAGCATTTT.

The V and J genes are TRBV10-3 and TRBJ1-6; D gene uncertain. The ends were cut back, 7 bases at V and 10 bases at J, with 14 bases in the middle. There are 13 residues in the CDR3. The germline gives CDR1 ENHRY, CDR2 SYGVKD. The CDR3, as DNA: TGTGCCATCACCGAAGGACGGGAATCACCCCTCCACTTT. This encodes CAITEGRESPLHF.

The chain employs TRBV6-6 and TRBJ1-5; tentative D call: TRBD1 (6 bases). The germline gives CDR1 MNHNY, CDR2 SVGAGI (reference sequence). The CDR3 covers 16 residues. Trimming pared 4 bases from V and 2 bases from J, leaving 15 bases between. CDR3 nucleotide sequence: TGTGCCAGCAGTTCACAACAGGGACTTCGCAATCAGCCCCAGCATTTT. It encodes CASSSQQGLRNQPQHF.

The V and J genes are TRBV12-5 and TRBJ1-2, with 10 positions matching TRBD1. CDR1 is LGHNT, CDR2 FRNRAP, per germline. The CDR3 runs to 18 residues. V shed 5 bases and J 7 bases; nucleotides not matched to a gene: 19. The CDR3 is CASGPHSRTGGVPSGYTF. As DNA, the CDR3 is TGTGCTAGTGGTCCCCACTCCCGGACAGGGGGTGTCCCCAGTGGCTACACCTTC.

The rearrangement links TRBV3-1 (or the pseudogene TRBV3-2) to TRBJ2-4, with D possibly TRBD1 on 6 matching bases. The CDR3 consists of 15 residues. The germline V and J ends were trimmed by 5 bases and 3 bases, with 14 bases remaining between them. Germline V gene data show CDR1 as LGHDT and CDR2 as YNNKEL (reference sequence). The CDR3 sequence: CASSLKTGSKNIQYF. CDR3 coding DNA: TGTGCCAGCAGCTTGAAAACAGGGAGCAAAAACATTCAGTACTTC.

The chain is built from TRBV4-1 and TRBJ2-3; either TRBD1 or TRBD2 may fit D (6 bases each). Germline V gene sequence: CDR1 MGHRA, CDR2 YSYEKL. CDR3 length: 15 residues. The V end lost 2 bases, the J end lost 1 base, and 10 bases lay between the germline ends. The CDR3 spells CASSQTGGRTDTQYF. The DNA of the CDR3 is TGCGCCAGCAGCCAAACCGGGGGCCGCACAGATACGCAGTATTTT.

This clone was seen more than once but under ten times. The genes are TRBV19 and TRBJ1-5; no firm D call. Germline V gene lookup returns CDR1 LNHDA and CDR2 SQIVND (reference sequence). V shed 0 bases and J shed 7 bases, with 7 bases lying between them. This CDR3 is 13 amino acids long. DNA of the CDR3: TGTGCCAGTAGTATAGATCGGGAACAGCCCCAGCATTTT. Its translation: CASSIDREQPQHF.